A selection of T cell receptor beta chains follows, all from one sample in a study of human T cells and chemical hapten exposure. TCRdb reprocessed the RACE reads with MiXCR, giving one entry per CDR3 protein. The sample records 360,000 or so distinct CDR3 sequences, about 6.9% being singletons. Sequencing used whole blood, obtained in connection with sensitization to the hapten diphenylcyclopropenone (DPC). These receptors all come from a woman younger than 30 with alopecia areata. Some clones in this sample may be carry-over from other donors' samples. CDR3s include the opening cysteine and the closing phenylalanine or tryptophan. D genes are given only for firm matches. Not all rows give a size; the values are once, few, many and, for expanded clones, a class.

TGCAGCGTTGTGGCGACAGGGGCAGATCAGCCCCAGCATTTT,CSVVATGADQPQHF,TRBJ1-5,many,TRBD1,14,TRBV29-1
TGTGCCAGCAGCCAAGATTTGACGACCGGCACTGAAGCTTTCTTT,CASSQDLTTGTEAFF,TRBJ1-1,NA,NA,15,TRBV3-1
TGTGCTAGTGGTTTGGTAAAATCGCCAGGGAGCTCTGGAAACACCATATATTTT,CASGLVKSPGSSGNTIYF,TRBJ1-3,few,NA,18,TRBV12-5
TGTGCCAGCAGTGAAGCTAGTCGTATAGACCGAAGCACAGATACGCAGTATTTT,CASSEASRIDRSTDTQYF,TRBJ2-3,NA,NA,18,TRBV6-1
TGTGCCAGCAACGCTGGTGGGCCAACTAATGAAAAACTGTTTTTT,CASNAGGPTNEKLFF,TRBJ1-4,NA,NA,15,TRBV7-8
TGCGCCAGCACCCAAGAGGTGGCGAGTTCACCCCTCCACTTT,CASTQEVASSPLHF,TRBJ1-6,many,NA,14,TRBV5-1
TGTGCCAGCAGCGACAGGGGGCCGTACTATAATTCACCCCTCCACTTT,CASSDRGPYYNSPLHF,TRBJ1-6,NA,TRBD1,16,TRBV2
TGTGCCAGCAGCCCCCAAGGGGCTTCGGGCAATCAGCCCCAGCATTTT,CASSPQGASGNQPQHF,TRBJ1-5,many,NA,16,TRBV6-6
TGTGCCAGCAGGATTTCTTGGGGGGATCGCACTGAAGCTTTCTTT,CASRISWGDRTEAFF,TRBJ1-1,few,NA,15,TRBV12-3/TRBV12-4
TGTGCCAGCAGTATTCGAGACAGGGAAGGCGGTGAGCAGTTCTTC,CASSIRDREGGEQFF,TRBJ2-1,few,TRBD1,15,TRBV6-5
TGTGCCAGCCAATACAGGGGCGACCAGGCTTTCTTT,CASQYRGDQAFF,TRBJ1-1,NA,TRBD1,12,TRBV6-2/TRBV6-3
TGTGCCAGCAGTTACTCGGCGCGGAGCTCCTATAATTCACCCCTCCACTTT,CASSYSARSSYNSPLHF,TRBJ1-6,NA,NA,17,TRBV6-6
TGCAGTGCTATTGTAGATACGCAGTATTTT,CSAIVDTQYF,TRBJ2-3,NA,NA,10,TRBV20-1
TGTGCCAGCAGCCCTAGCGGGGGGGCCTCCTACAATGAGCAGTTCTTC,CASSPSGGASYNEQFF,TRBJ2-1,many,TRBD2,16,TRBV12-3/TRBV12-4
TGTGCCAGCAGCTTAGGGGCCGGGGTTCGGACTAATGAAAAACTGTTTTTT,CASSLGAGVRTNEKLFF,TRBJ1-4,many,NA,17,TRBV7-9
TGCGCCAGCAGCCAAGTAGGGATCTTTCTTAACTATGGCTACACCTTC,CASSQVGIFLNYGYTF,TRBJ1-2,NA,NA,16,TRBV4-1
TGTGCCAGCAGCCCCACCCCGGACAGGTCGATCGGCTACACCTTC,CASSPTPDRSIGYTF,TRBJ1-2,many,TRBD1,15,TRBV5-5
TGCGCCAGCAGCCAAGATGGTTCAGGAGGAGATCAGCCCCAGCATTTT,CASSQDGSGGDQPQHF,TRBJ1-5,many,NA,16,TRBV4-3
TGTGCCAGCAGTTTATATGGAGGAGCCATGCGCAATCAGCCCCAGCATTTT,CASSLYGGAMRNQPQHF,TRBJ1-5,many,NA,17,TRBV27
TGTGCCAGCAGCTTCGGGAGCAATAATTCACCCCTCCACTTT,CASSFGSNNSPLHF,TRBJ1-6,NA,NA,14,TRBV7-2
TGCAGCGTTGAAACGGGGGCTCGGTCCGGCTACACCTTC,CSVETGARSGYTF,TRBJ1-2,NA,NA,13,TRBV29-1
TGTGCCAGCAGCTTAGGAGGAGTTCGGGATACGCAGTATTTT,CASSLGGVRDTQYF,TRBJ2-3,few,NA,14,TRBV7-6
TGTGCCAGCAGCTTACCCGCACAAAACACCATATATTTT,CASSLPAQNTIYF,TRBJ1-3,few,NA,13,TRBV7-9
TGTGCCAGCAGCTTATACTTGGAGGGCACAGATACGCAGTATTTT,CASSLYLEGTDTQYF,TRBJ2-3,few,NA,15,TRBV7-2
TGTGCCAGCAGTTACTCGTACAGTAACTCCTACGAGCAGTACTTC,CASSYSYSNSYEQYF,TRBJ2-7,few,NA,15,TRBV6-5
TGTGCCAGCAGCTCTACCGACCTATACACCGGGGAGCTGTTTTTT,CASSSTDLYTGELFF,TRBJ2-2,few,NA,15,TRBV7-9
TGTGCCAGCAGTTACTCTTGGAGCTCCTATAATTCACCCCTCCACTTT,CASSYSWSSYNSPLHF,TRBJ1-6,NA,NA,16,TRBV6-2/TRBV6-3
TGCGCCAGCAGCCAGGGGACAGGGGGCGTCTATGGCTACACCTTC,CASSQGTGGVYGYTF,TRBJ1-2,NA,TRBD1,15,TRBV4-3
TGTGCCAGCTCACCACAGGGGGAAGGGACTGAAGCTTTCTTT,CASSPQGEGTEAFF,TRBJ1-1,few,NA,14,TRBV18
TGTGCCAGCAGTTCAACCCAGGGGTCCACTGAAGCTTTCTTT,CASSSTQGSTEAFF,TRBJ1-1,many,NA,14,TRBV5-5
TGTGCCAGCAGCTTAAAGGGGGGGTCGGGCACAGATACGCAGTATTTT,CASSLKGGSGTDTQYF,TRBJ2-3,NA,NA,16,TRBV7-2
TGTGCCAGCAGCTCCACCGTTGTTGATACGCAGTATTTT,CASSSTVVDTQYF,TRBJ2-3,few,NA,13,TRBV7-2
TGTGCCAGCAGCTTAGTCTTGAGACGCACAGATACGCAGTATTTT,CASSLVLRRTDTQYF,TRBJ2-3,many,NA,15,TRBV7-2
TGTGCCAGCAGTTTCCTAGCGGGGAACGAGCAGTACTTC,CASSFLAGNEQYF,TRBJ2-7,NA,TRBD2,13,TRBV12-3/TRBV12-4
TGTGCCAGCAGCCCAATAGGGGACACTGAAGCTTTCTTT,CASSPIGDTEAFF,TRBJ1-1,few,NA,13,TRBV3-1
TGTGCCAGCAACCGGGGCAGGAGCACAGATACGCAGTATTTT,CASNRGRSTDTQYF,TRBJ2-3,once,NA,14,TRBV12-3/TRBV12-4
TGTGCCAGCAGTTACTCGCAAAGTAGGGGGTTGAACACTGAAGCTTTCTTT,CASSYSQSRGLNTEAFF,TRBJ1-1,many,NA,17,TRBV6-5
TGTGCCAGCAGTTACCCGGCAGTCGGCTCCTACGAGCAGTACTTC,CASSYPAVGSYEQYF,TRBJ2-7,NA,NA,15,TRBV6-6
TGCAGTGCTACCGACAATTGGAGCTCTGGAAACACCATATATTTT,CSATDNWSSGNTIYF,TRBJ1-3,NA,NA,15,TRBV20-1
TGTGCCAGCTCACCCCCAGCGGGGGGGCCTATTCATGAGCAGTTCTTC,CASSPPAGGPIHEQFF,TRBJ2-1,few,TRBD2,16,TRBV18
TGTGCCAGCAGCTTTACGACAGGGGATCAGCCCCAGCATTTT,CASSFTTGDQPQHF,TRBJ1-5,NA,TRBD1,14,TRBV7-2
TGTGCCAGCACCTTAACCGGAAGCTCCTACGAGCAGTACTTC,CASTLTGSSYEQYF,TRBJ2-7,many,NA,14,TRBV5-5
TGTGCCAGCAGTTTAAAGGCAGGGGGCGTTGGCTACACCTTC,CASSLKAGGVGYTF,TRBJ1-2,few,TRBD1,14,TRBV12-3/TRBV12-4
TGTGCCAGCAGCCAAGATTTACAGGGTGGATCACCCCTCCACTTT,CASSQDLQGGSPLHF,TRBJ1-6,few,NA,15,TRBV4-2
TGTGCCAGCAGGCCGGACAGGGATGGTTACAATGAGCAGTTCTTC,CASRPDRDGYNEQFF,TRBJ2-1,few,TRBD1,15,TRBV6-5
TGTGCCAGCAGTCCAACGGGCGGACAGCTTAACGAGCAGTACTTC,CASSPTGGQLNEQYF,TRBJ2-7,many,NA,15,TRBV27
TGTGCCAGCAGCCCGCAGACAGGGTTCATGTATAATTCACCCCTCCACTTT,CASSPQTGFMYNSPLHF,TRBJ1-6,few,TRBD1,17,TRBV7-9